This entry lists 24 T cell receptor beta chains sequenced from one sample in a study of blood T cell repertoires in COVID-19. Libraries were prepared by immunoSEQ multiplex PCR; TCRdb keeps only in-frame clonotypes and omits some of them. The profile shows approximately 170,000 clones, 85% of them singletons. Sequencing input: peripheral blood. These receptors originate from a woman of 80 years or more with COVID-19, enrolled during active disease.

The chain employs TRBV5-1 and TRBJ2-2; 12 positions match TRBD2. Per germline, CDR1 SGHRS and CDR2 YFSETQ. The CDR3 sequence is 16 residues long. The trim removed 4 bases at V and 5 bases at J, leaving 6 bases unmatched. The CDR3 loop reads CASSRRLAGVTGELFF. In nucleotides, the CDR3 is TGCGCCAGCAGCAGGCGACTAGCGGGAGTGACCGGGGAGCTGTTTTTT.

The V call is TRBV6-1, the J call TRBJ1-5, with D unclear. Between the trimmed V and J ends, which lost 3 bases and 8 bases, there was a span of 14 bases. Germline CDR1 and CDR2: MNHNS and SASEGT. This CDR3 region has 14 residues. The CDR3 DNA reads as TGTGCCAGCAGTGATCGAGGAGATATTAAGCCCCAGCATTTT. It codes for CASSDRGDIKPQHF.

The chain joins TRBV28 to TRBJ1-3, with D possibly being TRBD1 (5 bases). There are 14 residues in the CDR3. V was shortened by 8 bases and J by 0 bases, with 11 bases between the two germline ends. Germline CDR1 and CDR2: MDHEN and SYDVKM. The CDR3 reads CASGLTASGNTIYF. The CDR3 bases are TGTGCCAGCGGATTGACAGCCTCTGGAAACACCATATATTTT. Full variable domain (rest looked up from reference TRBV28 and TRBJ1-3): DVKVTQSSRYLVKRTGEKVFLECVQDMDHENMFWYRQDPGLGLRLIYFSYDVKMKEKGDIPEGYSVSREKKERFSLILESASTNQTSMYLCASGLTASGNTIYFGEGSWLTVV.

This chain joins TRBV19 and TRBJ2-7; D might be TRBD2 (6 bases). Looked up from germline, CDR1 is LNHDA and CDR2 is SQIVND (reference sequence). The CDR3 contains 14 residues. The V end was cut by 1 base, the J end by 5 bases, with 12 bases between. CDR3 loop: CASSIGAGNNEQYF. Here the CDR3 DNA reads TGTGCCAGTAGTATAGGGGCGGGGAACAACGAGCAGTACTTC.

This sequence joins TRBV7-8 and TRBJ2-7; weak D call: TRBD2 (6 bases). CDR3 size: 13 residues. The V gene lost 6 bases and the J gene lost 6 bases, with 15 bases spanning the gap. CDR1 is SGHVS, CDR2 FQNEAQ, per germline. The CDR3 loop reads CASRWTGEGEQYF. CDR3 nucleotides: TGTGCCAGCAGGTGGACGGGAGAGGGCGAGCAGTACTTC.

This clone appeared a few times. This chain links TRBV7-9 with TRBJ2-7; no definite D call. CDR3 length: 14 amino acids. CDR1 and CDR2 from the germline V gene are SEHNR and FQNEAQ (reference sequence). V was clipped by 1 base and J by 3 bases, with 10 bases between them. CDR3 amino acids: CASSLVNRVYEQYF. DNA for the CDR3: TGTGCCAGCAGCTTAGTGAACAGAGTCTACGAGCAGTACTTC.

V gene TRBV19 combines with J gene TRBJ1-6, with 8 nucleotides matching TRBD1. This CDR3 region has 19 residues. The trim removed 6 bases at V and 0 bases at J, leaving 13 bases unmatched. CDR1 is LNHDA and CDR2 is SQIVND in the germline V gene (reference sequence). CDR3 DNA: TGTGCCAGTAGCAAACCTCCGGGACAGGACGCCTCCTATAATTCACCCCTCCACTTT. Amino acids: CASSKPPGQDASYNSPLHF.

The chain combines TRBV19 with TRBJ1-2; TRBD1 might be the D (6 bases). Germline CDR1 reads LNHDA; CDR2 reads SQIVND (reference sequence). The CDR3 spans 14 residues. V gave up 7 bases and J gave up 3 bases, with 15 bases separating them. Here the CDR3 reads CASTNRAGDYGYTF. CDR3 coding DNA: TGTGCCAGTACCAACAGGGCCGGCGACTATGGCTACACCTTC.

This clone has only a few counts. This chain uses TRBV7-9 with TRBJ1-4, with D unclear. V lost 8 bases and J 6 bases, leaving 25 bases between the germline ends. The CDR3 covers 17 residues. Germline-derived CDR1 and CDR2 are SEHNR and FQNEAQ (reference sequence). CDR3 loop: CASARARLGPLDEKLFF. CDR3 coding DNA: TGTGCCAGCGCTAGAGCAAGGTTGGGTCCCCTGGATGAAAAACTGTTTTTT.

This rearrangement joins TRBV28 to TRBJ1-1; D ambiguous. Deletions cut 3 bases from V and 5 bases from J, with 13 bases between. This CDR3 is 14 amino acids long. The germline V gene has CDR1 MDHEN and CDR2 SYDVKM. CDR3 in DNA: TGTGCCAGCAGTTTCCAGGTGGGTAGGACTGAAGCTTTCTTT. Translated: CASSFQVGRTEAFF.

CDR3: CASSIGGKPDPPLHF. The CDR3 DNA follows: TGTGCCAGTAGTATAGGAGGCAAACCGGATCCACCCCTCCACTTT. The chain employs TRBV19 and TRBJ1-6; D unclear. Germline CDR1 reads LNHDA; CDR2 reads SQIVND (reference sequence). V dropped 1 base and J dropped 11 bases, with 15 bases sitting between them. CDR3 size: 15 residues.

The chain uses TRBV12-5 and TRBJ1-1; D is unresolved. Germline CDR1 is LGHNT and CDR2 is FRNRAP. V lost 0 bases, J lost 7 bases, and 12 bases lay in between. The CDR3 is 14 residues long. CDR3 sequence reads: CASGLVKSYIEAFF. The DNA of the CDR3 is TGTGCTAGTGGTTTGGTAAAGAGTTATATTGAAGCTTTCTTT.

The rearrangement joins TRBV11-2 to TRBJ2-4; TRBD2 matches at 9 bases. The CDR3 has 13 amino acids. V shed 1 base and J 8 bases; nucleotides not matched to a gene: 0. Germline V lookup: CDR1 SGHAT, CDR2 FQNNGV. This chain's CDR3 is CASSLGGGDIQYF. CDR3 nucleotides: TGTGCCAGCAGCTTAGGCGGGGGGGACATTCAGTACTTC.

V and J are TRBV11-3 and TRBJ2-1, with D tentatively TRBD1 (5 bases). V was clipped by 5 bases and J by 10 bases, with 15 bases between them. There are 13 residues in the CDR3. Germline values: CDR1 SGHNT, CDR2 YENEEA. CDR3 region: CASSPRSAGEQFF. The CDR3 DNA reads TGTGCCAGCAGCCCCCGCTCGGCAGGGGAGCAGTTCTTC.

The CDR3 DNA reads as TGTGCCAGCAGTGTTGACCCCGAGGCCGGCTACACCTTC. Translated: CASSVDPEAGYTF. The V call is TRBV2, the J call TRBJ1-2; D gene unclear. The germline V gene has CDR1 SNHLY and CDR2 FYNNEI. The ends were cut back, 4 bases at V and 8 bases at J, with 14 bases in the middle. The CDR3 covers 13 residues.

In this sample, this clone turned up a few times. The CDR3, as DNA: TGTGCCAGCAGCTTATTCTCCGGGAGCTCTGGAAACACCATATATTTT. This gives the protein CASSLFSGSSGNTIYF. The chain employs TRBV7-9 and TRBJ1-3; D unclear. CDR1 is SEHNR and CDR2 is FQNEAQ in the germline V gene (reference sequence). The CDR3 is made up of 16 amino acids. V lost 2 bases to trimming and J lost 0 bases, with 11 bases between them.

The chain employs TRBV5-4 and TRBJ1-2; 7 positions agree with TRBD1. CDR1 and CDR2 (germline): SGHNT, YYREEE (reference sequence). Losses at the gene ends were 2 bases for V and 3 bases for J; bases not matched to a gene: 1. There are 13 residues in the CDR3. The CDR3 reads CASSFTGDYGYTF. The CDR3 nucleotides are TGTGCCAGCAGCTTTACAGGGGACTATGGCTACACCTTC.

The chain has TRBV5-1 and TRBJ2-6, with 10 positions matching TRBD1. Germline lookup yields CDR1 SGHRS and CDR2 YFSETQ. CDR3 length: 18 amino acids. Unmatched junction bases numbered 4, after V lost 0 bases and J lost 1 base. For the CDR3, the DNA is TGCGCCAGCAGCTTGGTGGGGACAGGGGTTTCTGGGGCCAACGTCCTGACTTTC. Amino acids: CASSLVGTGVSGANVLTF.

V gene TRBV19 combines with J gene TRBJ1-5, with a possible D match to TRBD1 (6 bases). Trimming shortened V by 3 bases and J by 0 bases, and 12 bases separated the two germline ends. The CDR3 is 16 amino acids. Germline V gives CDR1 LNHDA, CDR2 SQIVND (reference sequence). The DNA for the CDR3 is TGTGCCAGTAGTATGCAGGGGCAGCATAGCAATCAGCCCCAGCATTTT. This gives the protein CASSMQGQHSNQPQHF.

The chain couples TRBV5-1 to TRBJ2-1; TRBD2 is a possible D gene (7 bases). The length of the CDR3 is 15 residues. The germline V gene has CDR1 SGHRS and CDR2 YFSETQ. V was clipped by 4 bases and J by 4 bases, with 15 bases between them. The CDR3 DNA is TGCGCCAGCAGCACTGGGGGCGGGGGTTACAATGAGCAGTTCTTC. Residues: CASSTGGGGYNEQFF.

The chain joins TRBV12-5 to TRBJ1-4; D is possibly TRBD1 (6 bases). The CDR3 totals 16 residues. The germline CDR1 and CDR2 sequences are LGHNT and FRNRAP. Deletions cut 6 bases from V and 0 bases from J, with 14 bases between. CDR3 bases: TGTGCTAGTGGCCCCGCCCGGACAGCAACTAATGAAAAACTGTTTTTT. It yields the protein CASGPARTATNEKLFF.

The chain links TRBV12-5 to TRBJ2-5; no clear D. Trimming stripped 3 bases from V and 1 base from J, with 6 bases between. The germline V gene encodes CDR1 LGHNT and CDR2 FRNRAP. The CDR3 has 13 residues. CDR3 bases: TGTGCTAGTGGTTTCTCTCTCCAAGAGACCCAGTACTTC. Translated, it gives CASGFSLQETQYF.

V and J are TRBV19 and TRBJ1-1, with D unresolved. Germline V lookup: CDR1 LNHDA, CDR2 SQIVND (reference sequence). Trimming cost V 1 base and J 6 bases, with 9 bases left between them. CDR3 size: 13 residues. The CDR3 region is CASSIGGSAEAFF. The CDR3 DNA reads TGTGCCAGTAGTATAGGCGGGTCGGCTGAAGCTTTCTTT.

This rearrangement joins TRBV5-1 to TRBJ2-7; D perhaps matches TRBD2 (6 bases). Germline V CDR1 and CDR2: SGHRS, YFSETQ. CDR3 length: 15 residues. V lost 4 bases to trimming and J lost 0 bases, with 14 bases between them. The CDR3 DNA reads TGCGCCAGCAGCCGGCGGGATGTCCTCTCCTACGAGCAGTACTTC. Its translation: CASSRRDVLSYEQYF.